The sequence of this T cell receptor beta chain was determined in a study of post-analysis software for immune sequencing data. General observations from the study: Five or six TRBV segments were significantly more frequent in patients than in controls. TRBV5-6, TRBV5-1 and TRBV20-1 were among these segments.

The TCR beta cDNA libraries carried unique molecular identifiers. TCRdb analysed the PCR reads with MiXCR anew, one entry per CDR3 protein. The table includes hundreds of thousands of distinct CDR3 sequences, roughly three fifths detected once. The CDR3 consists of 15 residues. The V end lost 4 bases, the J end lost 0 bases, and 14 bases lay between the germline ends. Germline lookup yields CDR1 SGHKS and CDR2 YYEKEE (reference sequence). Note on this clonotype: Its antigen is undetermined.

This sequence was found in a girl aged 2 to 10 with multiple sclerosis. V is TRBV5-5 and J is TRBJ2-7, with D hard to call. The sequencing sample was made of blood. CDR3 region: CASSRTWESSYEQYF. CDR3 nucleotides: TGTGCCAGCAGCCGCACCTGGGAAAGCTCCTACGAGCAGTACTTC.